The 4 T cell receptor beta chains in this list originate from one sample, sequenced in a study of shared clonotypes between healthy human individuals. The data were produced by immunoSEQ multiplex PCR, yet TCRdb's version contains in-frame clones alone and is incomplete. The data show around 1.5 million clones, around 98% seen once. Sequenced: naive CD4+ T cells sorted from blood. Subset indicated: CD45RA+ positively selected. These receptors were collected from a man between 25 and 39 years old in good health.

As for this clone: Other DNA sequences in the sample encode the same CDR3. The chain combines TRBV5-4 with TRBJ2-2, with TRBD1 identical over 7 bases. After removal of 4 bases from V and 4 bases from J, the junction contained 7 bases not matched to a gene. This CDR3 region has 15 residues. Germline V gene data show CDR1 as SGHNT and CDR2 as YYREEE (reference sequence). CDR3 bases: TGTGCCAGCAGCACCCGGGACAGAGTCACCGGGGAGCTGTTTTTT. It codes for CASSTRDRVTGELFF.

The chain uses TRBV6-4 and TRBJ2-3; no reliable D call. The germline V gene has CDR1 MRHNA and CDR2 SNTAGT. V lost 2 bases, J lost 4 bases, and 10 bases lay in between. The CDR3 runs to 14 residues. CDR3 sequence reads: CASSDPSTADTQYF. CDR3 nucleotide sequence: TGTGCCAGCAGTGACCCTTCTACAGCAGATACGCAGTATTTT.

Concerning this clone itself: The sample holds other DNA sequences that translate to the same CDR3. The chain has TRBV18 and TRBJ1-1, with a possible D match to TRBD1 (5 bases). The germline V gene encodes CDR1 KGHSH and CDR2 LQKENI. Trimming stripped 6 bases from V and 1 base from J, with 9 bases between. The CDR3 sequence is 13 residues long. CDR3 region: CASSLDRNTEAFF. CDR3 bases: TGTGCCAGCTCCCTTGACAGGAACACTGAAGCTTTCTTT.

The chain links TRBV6-1 to TRBJ2-5; the D is unclear. V lost 10 bases, J lost 5 bases, and 23 bases lay in between. The CDR3 runs 15 residues. CDR1 and CDR2 (germline): MNHNS, SASEGT. The CDR3 sequence is CATKRVDVGPETQYF. The CDR3 region has the DNA TGTGCCACAAAAAGGGTGGACGTAGGGCCTGAGACCCAGTACTTC.